What follows is one TCR beta chain and its context. The data derive from a study of blood T cell repertoires in COVID-19. The ends lost 6 bases at V and 7 bases at J; junction bases unmatched: 5. The CDR3 length is 11 residues. Looked up from germline, CDR1 is DFQATT and CDR2 is SNEGSKA (reference sequence). Sequencing was performed with immunoSEQ multiplex PCR; in TCRdb, only in-frame clones are kept and a portion is missing. The table has about 260,000 clones, about 80% seen once. The clonotype comes from a woman older than 75 with acute or convalescent COVID-19. V usage is TRBV20-1 and J usage is TRBJ1-1; 7 nucleotides agree with TRBD1. Source material: peripheral blood. CDR3 loop: CSATDRVEAFF. CDR3 sequence (DNA): TGCAGTGCCACAGACAGGGTTGAAGCTTTCTTT.